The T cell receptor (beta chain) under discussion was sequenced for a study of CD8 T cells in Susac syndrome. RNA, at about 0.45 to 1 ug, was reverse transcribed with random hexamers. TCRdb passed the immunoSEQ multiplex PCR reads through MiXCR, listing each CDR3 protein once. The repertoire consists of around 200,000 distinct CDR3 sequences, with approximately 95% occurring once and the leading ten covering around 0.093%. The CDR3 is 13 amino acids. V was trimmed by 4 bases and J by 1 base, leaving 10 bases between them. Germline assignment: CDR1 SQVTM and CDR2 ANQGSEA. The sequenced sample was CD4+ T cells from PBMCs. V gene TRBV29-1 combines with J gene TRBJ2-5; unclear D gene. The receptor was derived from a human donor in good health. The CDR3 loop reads CSVASPSQETQYF. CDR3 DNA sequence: TGCAGCGTTGCGTCGCCGAGCCAAGAGACCCAGTACTTC.